The next 13 T cell receptor beta chains were all read from a single sample in a study of Graves' ophthalmopathy and Graves' hyperthyroidism. Transcripts of RNA were the source for amplifying TCR beta CDR3 regions. HTBI-primed RT-PCR formed the first round, and a multiplex PCR formed the second. TCRdb used MiXCR to reprocess the multiplex PCR reads, holding one entry per CDR3 protein. The data show about 740,000 distinct CDR3 sequences, 40% seen once. Sequenced input: peripheral blood. The source is an adult man with Graves' ophthalmopathy.

Comments on this clonotype: At one end, the junction sequence differs from germline, possibly due to a read error. This chain links TRBV10-3 with TRBJ2-5; the D is unclear. Per germline, CDR1 ENHRY and CDR2 SYGVKD. The length of the CDR3 is 15 residues. The CDR3 DNA is TGTGCCAGCAGTTACTCACAAAACAGTCAAGAGACCCAGTACTTC. It yields the protein CASSYSQNSQETQYF.

This chain connects TRBV2 to TRBJ2-5; TRBD2 is a possible D gene (6 bases). V lost 3 bases and J 1 base, leaving 18 bases between the germline ends. The CDR3 has 17 amino acids. Germline CDR1 reads SNHLY; CDR2 reads FYNNEI. The CDR3 is CASSDTRWRGGQETQYF. The CDR3 DNA reads TGTGCCAGCAGTGATACGCGGTGGAGGGGCGGCCAAGAGACCCAGTACTTC.

Points on this clonotype: A much larger clone differs from this one at a single base, so this may be a read error. The V call is TRBV19, the J call TRBJ1-1, with unresolved D. The CDR3 loop spans 13 amino acids. Trimming pared 7 bases from V and 5 bases from J, leaving 14 bases between. The germline V gene encodes CDR1 LNHDA and CDR2 SQIVND (reference sequence). Here the CDR3 DNA reads TGTGCCAGTAAGCCGTTATTCATTACTGAAGCTTTCTTT. This translates into CASKPLFITEAFF.

The sample holds many counts of this clonotype. V gene TRBV2 combines with J gene TRBJ1-5, with D possibly being TRBD1 (5 bases). The CDR3 is made up of 14 amino acids. V was shortened by 6 bases and J by 6 bases, with 15 bases between the two germline ends. Germline V gene sequence: CDR1 SNHLY, CDR2 FYNNEI. The CDR3 sequence is CASSSGTPGQPQHF. The CDR3 nucleotides are TGTGCCAGCAGCTCCGGGACCCCCGGTCAGCCCCAGCATTTT. The whole variable domain, remainder taken from reference TRBV2 and TRBJ1-5, is EPEVTQTPSHQVTQMGQEVILRCVPISNHLYFYWYRQILGQKVEFLVSFYNNEISEKSEIFDDQFSVERPDGSNFTLKIRSTKLEDSAMYFCASSSGTPGQPQHFGDGTRLSIL.

The rearrangement links TRBV10-1 to TRBJ1-2; D ambiguous. Germline loops: CDR1 WNHNN, CDR2 SYGVQD (reference sequence). CDR3 size: 14 residues. V was cut by 11 bases and J by 3 bases, with 19 bases left in between. CDR3 in DNA: TGCGCCGGCCCCCCCGGGGTGAGTGACTATGGCTACACCTTC. It specifies CAGPPGVSDYGYTF.

V usage is TRBV20-1 and J usage is TRBJ2-7; tentatively, D is TRBD1 (5 bases). Trimming took 5 bases from V and 5 from J, leaving 19 bases between them. Germline V gene sequence: CDR1 DFQATT, CDR2 SNEGSKA (reference sequence). The CDR3 is 14 amino acids. The CDR3 is CSALQGFVKNEQYF. The CDR3 nucleotides are TGCAGTGCTCTGCAGGGTTTCGTTAAAAACGAGCAGTACTTC.

There are many counts of this clonotype. The germline gene is not matched at one end of the junction; a read error may be the cause. J is TRBJ1-1 and V is TRBV7-3, with 7 bases matching TRBD1. The CDR3 runs 13 residues. Germline values: CDR1 SGHTA, CDR2 FQGTGA. CDR3 in DNA: TGCGCCAGCAGCAGGGACAGGAACACTGAAGCTTTCTTT. Residues: CASSRDRNTEAFF.

A note on this clonotype: A much larger clone differs by one base, so this may be a read error. The rearrangement uses TRBV7-3 and TRBJ1-1; D gene unclear. The CDR3 totals 13 residues. From germline, CDR1 is SGHTA and CDR2 FQGTGA. Trimming cost V 5 bases and J 4 bases, with 11 bases left between them. The CDR3 loop reads CASSAGPLTEAFF. CDR3 nucleotides: TGTGCCAGCAGCGCCGGGCCCCTCACTGAAGCTTTCTTT.

This clonotype has ten or more counts. This chain uses TRBV2 with TRBJ1-6, with 7 bases aligning to TRBD1. After removal of 5 bases from V and 3 bases from J, the junction contained 1 base not matched to a gene. The CDR3 is 14 residues long. CDR1 and CDR2 (germline): SNHLY, FYNNEI. The CDR3 nucleotides are TGTGCCAGCAGTAGGGACAGCTATAATTCACCCCTCCACTTT. It encodes CASSRDSYNSPLHF.

This chain joins TRBV15 and TRBJ2-3, with 8 bases matching TRBD2. V shed 3 bases, J shed 1 base, and the junction held 12 bases outside the gene matches. CDR3 length: 18 amino acids. Germline V gene sequence: CDR1 LNHNV, CDR2 YYDKDF (reference sequence). The CDR3 loop is CATSSGARAGVRTDTQYF. The CDR3 DNA follows: TGTGCCACCAGCAGCGGAGCTAGAGCGGGGGTCCGCACAGATACGCAGTATTTT. Variable domain in full (rest from reference TRBV15 and TRBJ2-3): DAMVIQNPRYQVTQFGKPVTLSCSQTLNHNVMYWYQQKSSQAPKLLFHYYDKDFNNEADTPDNFQSRRPNTSFCFLDIRSPGLGDTAMYLCATSSGARAGVRTDTQYFGPGTRLTVL.

The table lists this clonotype with a few counts. The V gene is TRBV5-6, the J gene TRBJ1-5; D gene ambiguous. Germline loops: CDR1 SGHDT, CDR2 YYEEEE. The V and J ends lost 0 bases and 3 bases respectively, with 10 bases between them. The CDR3 is made up of 15 amino acids. Here the CDR3 DNA reads TGTGCCAGCAGCTTGGCCAGCCAGTTCAATCAGCCCCAGCATTTT. This sequence encodes CASSLASQFNQPQHF.

The gene calls are TRBV29-1 and TRBJ2-2; TRBD1 agrees at 11 bases. Trimming at V came to 7 bases and at J to 4 bases, leaving 2 bases not matched to a gene. The CDR3 runs to 13 residues. Germline CDR1 is SQVTM and CDR2 is ANQGSEA. CDR3 amino acids: CSAGQGATGELFF. CDR3 DNA sequence: TGCAGCGCAGGACAGGGGGCCACCGGGGAGCTGTTTTTT.

The genes are TRBV25-1 and TRBJ1-2; a weak D match, TRBD1 (5 bases). Germline V gives CDR1 MGHDK, CDR2 SYGVNS. The CDR3 has 15 residues. The ends were cut back, 11 bases at V and 4 bases at J, with 23 bases in the middle. In DNA, the CDR3 is TGTGCCTGGAGGAACCCGGGGGAGGGGAGCTATGGCTACACCTTC. Amino acids: CAWRNPGEGSYGYTF.